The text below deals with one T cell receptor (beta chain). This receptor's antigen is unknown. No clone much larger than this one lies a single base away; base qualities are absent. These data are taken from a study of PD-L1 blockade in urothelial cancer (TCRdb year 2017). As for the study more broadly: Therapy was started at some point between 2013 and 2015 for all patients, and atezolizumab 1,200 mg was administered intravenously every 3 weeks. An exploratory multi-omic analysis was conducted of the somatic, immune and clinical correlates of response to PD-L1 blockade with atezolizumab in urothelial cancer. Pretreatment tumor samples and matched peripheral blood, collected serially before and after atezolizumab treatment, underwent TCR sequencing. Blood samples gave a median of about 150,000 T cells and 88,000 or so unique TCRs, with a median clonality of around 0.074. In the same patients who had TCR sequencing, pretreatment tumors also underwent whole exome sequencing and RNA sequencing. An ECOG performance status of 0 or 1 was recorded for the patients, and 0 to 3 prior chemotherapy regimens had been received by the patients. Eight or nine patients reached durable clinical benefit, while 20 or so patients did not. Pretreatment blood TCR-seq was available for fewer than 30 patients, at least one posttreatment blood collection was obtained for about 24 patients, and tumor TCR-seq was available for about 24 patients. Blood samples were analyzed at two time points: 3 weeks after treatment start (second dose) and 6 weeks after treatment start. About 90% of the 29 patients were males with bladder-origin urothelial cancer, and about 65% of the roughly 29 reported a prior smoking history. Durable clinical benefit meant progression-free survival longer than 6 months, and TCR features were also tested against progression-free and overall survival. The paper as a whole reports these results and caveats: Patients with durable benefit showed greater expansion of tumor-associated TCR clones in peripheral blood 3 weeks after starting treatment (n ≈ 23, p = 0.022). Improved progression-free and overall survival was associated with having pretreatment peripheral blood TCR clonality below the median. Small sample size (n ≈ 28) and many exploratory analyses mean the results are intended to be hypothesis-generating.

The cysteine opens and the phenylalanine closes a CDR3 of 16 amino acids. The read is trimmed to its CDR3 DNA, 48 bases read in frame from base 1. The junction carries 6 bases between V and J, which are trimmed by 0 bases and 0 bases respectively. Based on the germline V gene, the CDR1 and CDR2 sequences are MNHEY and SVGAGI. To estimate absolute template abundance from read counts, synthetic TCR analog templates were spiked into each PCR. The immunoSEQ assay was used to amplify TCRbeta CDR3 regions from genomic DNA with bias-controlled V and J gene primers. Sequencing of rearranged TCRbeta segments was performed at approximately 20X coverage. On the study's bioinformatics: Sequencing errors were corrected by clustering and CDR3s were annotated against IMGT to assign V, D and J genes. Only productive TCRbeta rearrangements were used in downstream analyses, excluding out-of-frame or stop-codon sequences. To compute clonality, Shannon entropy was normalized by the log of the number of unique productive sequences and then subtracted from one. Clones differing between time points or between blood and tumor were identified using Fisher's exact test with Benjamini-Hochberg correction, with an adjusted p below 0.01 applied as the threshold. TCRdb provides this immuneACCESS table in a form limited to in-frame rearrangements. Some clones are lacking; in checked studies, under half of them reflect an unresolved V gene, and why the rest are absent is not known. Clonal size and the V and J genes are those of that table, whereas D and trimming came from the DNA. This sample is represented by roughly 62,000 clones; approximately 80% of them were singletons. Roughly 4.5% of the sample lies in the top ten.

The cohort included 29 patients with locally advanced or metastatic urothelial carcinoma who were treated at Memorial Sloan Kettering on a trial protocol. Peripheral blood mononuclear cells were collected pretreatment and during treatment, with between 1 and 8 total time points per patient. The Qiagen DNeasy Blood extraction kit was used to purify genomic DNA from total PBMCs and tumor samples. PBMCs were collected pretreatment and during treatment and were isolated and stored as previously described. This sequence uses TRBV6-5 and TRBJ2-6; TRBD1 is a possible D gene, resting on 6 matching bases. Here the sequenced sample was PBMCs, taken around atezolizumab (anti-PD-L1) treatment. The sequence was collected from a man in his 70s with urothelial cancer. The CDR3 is CASSYSGGSGANVLTF. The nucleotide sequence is TGTGCCAGCAGTTACTCAGGGGGCTCTGGGGCCAACGTCCTGACTTTC.